Included here is one TCR beta chain sequence, with context. The data were taken from a study of T cell changes during pregnancy in multiple sclerosis. Deletions cut 0 bases from V and 10 bases from J, with 16 bases between. Germline CDR1 and CDR2: LNHNV and YYDKDF (reference sequence). This CDR3 has 16 residues. Generated by immunoSEQ multiplex PCR, the TCRdb table keeps only in-frame clones and is missing some. Among about 77,000 clones listed, around 89% were seen once. The J gene is TRBJ1-6, the V gene TRBV15; D remains unclear. This receptor was identified in a female donor with multiple sclerosis, enrolled in a pregnancy study. This specimen consisted of peripheral blood, obtained before pregnancy. The CDR3 protein is CATSRDRRDPYSPLHF. CDR3 coding DNA: TGTGCCACCAGCAGAGATCGCCGGGATCCCTACTCACCCCTCCACTTT.